This note documents a single T cell receptor (beta chain) sequence. Its target is not known. The sample comes from a study of neurological immune-mediated disorders. Overall study findings and caveats: Patients with HTLV-1-associated myelopathy showed the most TCR clonal expansion. Those with multiple sclerosis showed the least, falling below healthy controls.

TCRdb independently ran MiXCR on the 5' RACE reads; one entry per CDR3 protein. The table lists roughly 66,000 distinct CDR3 sequences, roughly 4.4% of them singletons. The CDR3 contains 14 residues. V was clipped by 6 bases and J by 4 bases; unmatched bases: 8. Germline CDR1 SGHRS, CDR2 YFSETQ. This sequence joins TRBV5-1 and TRBJ2-5, with 8 bases that match TRBD2. Sequencing was done on a sample of PBMCs. The receptor was isolated from a woman aged 70-85 years with multiple sclerosis. The CDR3 DNA sequence: TGCGCCAGCAAACTAGCGGAGGCCCGAGAGACCCAGTACTTC. It codes for CASKLAEARETQYF.